Below are 16 T cell receptor beta chains sequenced from a single sample in a study of memory CD8 T cells in hepatitis C reinfection. The method was immunoSEQ multiplex PCR; TCRdb's version includes in-frame clones alone and lacks a portion of them. The sample records just over 50,000 clones, roughly 89% being singletons. This sample's time point: pre-reinfection, 55 to 20 weeks before reinfection detection. TCR sequencing was done directly ex vivo on sorted cells, without expansion in vitro. The sequenced sample was naive CD8+ T cells sorted from blood. These receptor sequences come from a man between 18 and 29 years old with hepatitis C virus infection.

The chain recombines TRBV2 with TRBJ2-7, with 8 bases lining up with TRBD1. Looked up from germline, CDR1 is SNHLY and CDR2 is FYNNEI. J was trimmed by 1 base and V by 5 bases; bases with no gene match: 7. The CDR3 sequence is 15 residues long. CDR3 amino acids: CASSQGTGVSYEQYF. CDR3 nucleotides: TGTGCCAGCAGTCAGGGGACAGGCGTTTCCTACGAGCAGTACTTC.

This clone has more than one count but fewer than ten. The rearrangement joins TRBV6-6 to TRBJ2-7; TRBD1 aligns across 9 bases. CDR3 length: 15 amino acids. Trimming took 0 bases from V and 7 from J; bases not matched to a gene: 7. Germline V gene data show CDR1 as MNHNY and CDR2 as SVGAGI (reference sequence). This CDR3 is CASSYSLDRGGEQYV. As DNA, the CDR3 is TGTGCCAGCAGTTACTCTTTGGACAGGGGTGGAGAGCAGTACGTC.

The V gene is TRBV6-6, the J gene TRBJ1-3; D remains unclear. CDR1 and CDR2 (germline): MNHNY, SVGAGI (reference sequence). This CDR3 comprises 14 residues. V lost 5 bases and J 2 bases, leaving 10 bases between the germline ends. The CDR3 bases are TGTGCCAGCAGTAGCCGGACTCCTGGAAACACCATATATTTT. Translated: CASSSRTPGNTIYF.

The chain uses TRBV6-5 and TRBJ2-7; a weak D match, TRBD2 (6 bases). The germline gives CDR1 MNHEY, CDR2 SVGAGI. The V end lost 5 bases, the J end lost 0 bases, and 11 bases lay between the germline ends. The CDR3 is 14 residues long. For the CDR3, the DNA is TGTGCCAGCAGTATAGCGGAGAGCTCCTACGAGCAGTACTTC. It encodes CASSIAESSYEQYF.

CDR3 protein: CAAVGQNEKLFF. CDR3 bases: TGTGCCGCTGTCGGACAGAATGAAAAACTGTTTTTT. The chain uses TRBV6-5 and TRBJ1-4; D possibly corresponds to TRBD1 (6 bases). Looked up from germline, CDR1 is MNHEY and CDR2 is SVGAGI. The V gene lost 11 bases and the J gene lost 5 bases, with 12 bases spanning the gap. The CDR3 consists of 12 residues.

The chain links TRBV7-9 to TRBJ2-1; TRBD2 matches 10 bases. Germline V gene sequence: CDR1 SEHNR, CDR2 FQNEAQ (reference sequence). The CDR3 is made up of 17 amino acids. The ends lost 2 bases at V and 7 bases at J; junction bases unmatched: 11. CDR3 in amino acids: CASSLLGLASGGNEQFF. The CDR3 DNA follows: TGTGCCAGCAGCTTACTAGGGCTGGCTAGCGGGGGAAATGAGCAGTTCTTC.

This chain uses TRBV10-3 with TRBJ2-5; 10 bases line up with TRBD2. The J call is uncertain, as TRBJ2-7 better fits the DNA end. The CDR3 is 14 amino acids. Germline CDR1 reads ENHRY; CDR2 reads SYGVKD. The CDR3 sequence: CATRTSGSSYEQYF. CDR3 coding DNA: TGTGCCACCCGGACTAGCGGCAGCTCCTACGAGCAGTACTTC.

This clone was observed a handful of times. V gene TRBV6-1 combines with J gene TRBJ1-1; no firm D call. Per the germline V gene, CDR1 is MNHNS and CDR2 is SASEGT. The V end was cut by 2 bases, the J end by 6 bases, with 13 bases between. The CDR3 spans 14 residues. CDR3 amino acids: CASSERGLAAEAFF. The CDR3 region has the DNA TGTGCCAGCAGTGAACGTGGTTTAGCGGCTGAAGCTTTCTTT.

This chain links TRBV6-1 with TRBJ1-1; possible D gene TRBD1, 5 bases. Between the trimmed V and J ends, which lost 5 bases and 0 bases, there was a span of 10 bases. CDR1 and CDR2 (germline): MNHNS, SASEGT. CDR3 length: 14 residues. CDR3 sequence reads: CASSSGGVNTEAFF. The CDR3 DNA sequence: TGTGCCAGCAGTTCGGGGGGAGTGAACACTGAAGCTTTCTTT.

The chain links TRBV4-1 to TRBJ2-1; TRBD1 aligns across 8 bases. There are 14 residues in the CDR3. Germline V gene data show CDR1 as MGHRA and CDR2 as YSYEKL. The V gene end was trimmed by 3 bases and the J gene end by 7 bases; junction bases not matched to a gene: 5. Here the CDR3 reads CASSQTDRGNEQFF. In DNA, the CDR3 is TGCGCCAGCAGCCAGACTGACAGGGGAAATGAGCAGTTCTTC.

The chain combines TRBV5-6 with TRBJ2-7; 11 nucleotides agree with TRBD2. The CDR3 contains 16 residues. Germline CDR1 SGHDT, CDR2 YYEEEE. The CDR3 sequence: CASSGLTSGDSYGQYV. DNA for the CDR3: TGTGCCAGCAGCGGACTGACTAGCGGGGACTCTTACGGGCAGTACGTC.

J is TRBJ2-1 and V is TRBV5-1; 11 bases fit TRBD2. Trimming at V came to 0 bases and at J to 6 bases, leaving 8 bases not matched to a gene. The CDR3 has 17 amino acids. Per germline, CDR1 SGHRS and CDR2 YFSETQ. CDR3 loop: CASSLAVLAGVGNEQFF. The DNA for the CDR3 is TGCGCCAGCAGCTTGGCTGTACTAGCGGGGGTGGGCAATGAGCAGTTCTTC.

The chain has TRBV4-1 and TRBJ2-1; TRBD2 aligns across 10 bases. Trimming cost V 3 bases and J 3 bases; bases outside gene matches: 8. CDR1 and CDR2 from the germline V gene are MGHRA and YSYEKL. The CDR3 is made up of 17 amino acids. CDR3 coding DNA: TGCGCCAGCAGCCAGGATATTAGCGGGGGGCGCTACAATGAGCAGTTCTTC. Protein product: CASSQDISGGRYNEQFF.

The rearrangement links TRBV5-1 to TRBJ2-1, with D possibly matching TRBD2 (6 bases). This CDR3 contains 14 residues. Germline lookup yields CDR1 SGHRS and CDR2 YFSETQ. Deletions cut 0 bases from V and 8 bases from J, with 12 bases between. The chain's CDR3 is CASSLEPSEDEQFF. The DNA of the CDR3 is TGCGCCAGCAGCTTGGAACCTAGCGAGGATGAGCAGTTCTTC.

The V and J genes are TRBV9 and TRBJ2-1, with 7 bases identical to TRBD2. V shed 7 bases and J 0 bases; nucleotides not matched to a gene: 10. The CDR3 runs to 16 residues. The germline V gene encodes CDR1 SGDLS and CDR2 YYNGEE. The chain's CDR3 is CASGGGVGSSYNEQFF. In DNA form, the CDR3 reads TGTGCCAGCGGGGGGGGAGTGGGGAGCTCCTACAATGAGCAGTTCTTC.

The chain combines TRBV14 with TRBJ2-3; 10 nucleotides match TRBD2. The CDR3 runs to 15 residues. V shed 6 bases and J 3 bases; nucleotides not matched to a gene: 6. Germline CDR1 SGHDN, CDR2 FVKESK. The DNA of the CDR3 is TGTGCCAGCAGTCCACTAGCGGGGCTGACAGATACGCAGTATTTT. It encodes CASSPLAGLTDTQYF.